This T cell receptor (beta chain) derives from a study of cytomegalovirus exposure and HLA in healthy donors. Background on the study: The approximately 120 million unique TCR beta sequences, from 150 million to 200 million T cells, were found by an earlier analysis. Drawn from HLA-typed donors, 80 million to 95 million unique TCRs were held in an early data release. General study results and limits: Trimming of TCR beta V- and J-genes showed a link, identified in a later analysis, to a missense DCLRE1C variant. An analysis that came later showed most CMV-associated TCR beta chains appearing HLA-restricted.

Remarks on this clone: Its antigen is undetermined.

The PCR ran on 60 Vbeta and 13 Jbeta primers. The data were produced by immunoSEQ multiplex PCR, yet TCRdb's version contains in-frame clones alone and is incomplete. The sample carries some 130,000 clones, approximately 83% recorded once. The germline gives CDR1 SGDLS, CDR2 YYNGEE. The ends were cut back, 0 bases at V and 3 bases at J, with 9 bases in the middle. This CDR3 is 14 amino acids long. This clonotype was obtained from a man in his forties in good health and CMV-seronegative. The sequencing sample was made of PBMCs. The rearrangement links TRBV9 to TRBJ1-2; D possibly corresponds to TRBD1 (5 bases). CDR3 coding DNA: TGTGCCAGCAGCGTAGGGGAAGGGGACTATGGCTACACCTTC. It codes for CASSVGEGDYGYTF.